This T cell receptor (beta chain) was profiled in a study of T cells expressing NK-cell markers. TCRdb reprocessed the 5' RACE reads and stores each CDR3 protein as one record, lacking DNA. The sample shows roughly 350,000 distinct CDR3 sequences, and 5.2% sits with its ten largest clones. In the case of this clonotype: Its target is unknown.

Germline V gene lookup returns CDR1 WSHSY and CDR2 SAAADI. The CDR3 loop spans 15 amino acids. Study-level findings and limits: The share of CD8+ T cells held by dominant NKG2C+ clonotypes was about 1.0-8% in several donors. Four donors showed these clonotypes also leading the CD3+CD56-NKG2C+ fraction.

The receptor comes from a man aged 18 to 69 in good health. This chain connects TRBV10-2 to TRBJ2-3; TCRdb indicates TRBD1, and absent DNA this call remains unverified. Specimen: blood T cells: a sorted CD56 or NKG2C T cell subset, CD4+ or CD8+ T cells, or bulk PBMC T cells (not recorded which). Here the CDR3 reads CASRGWDRDTDTQYF.